These 8 T cell receptor beta chains came from one sample sequenced in a study of early T cells in non-severe SARS-CoV-2 infection. TCRdb independently ran MiXCR on the 5' RACE reads; one entry per CDR3 protein. This table holds approximately 34,000 distinct CDR3 sequences, approximately 8% found once. The sample here was whole blood, taken at baseline. The receptors were sampled from an adult who was a healthcare worker with PCR-confirmed SARS-CoV-2 infection or an uninfected control (not recorded which).

There are many counts of this clonotype. V is TRBV7-6 and J is TRBJ2-3, with D hard to call. Per the germline V gene, CDR1 is SGHVS and CDR2 is FNYEAQ. The V gene lost 6 bases and the J gene lost 6 bases, with 13 bases spanning the gap. This CDR3 contains 13 residues. The CDR3 DNA follows: TGTGCCAGCAGGACCCCCCAGAGCGATACGCAGTATTTT. The encoded protein is CASRTPQSDTQYF.

This rearrangement joins TRBV7-7 to TRBJ1-3; D not certain. The CDR3 has 16 amino acids. The ends were cut back, 1 base at V and 4 bases at J, with 14 bases in the middle. Germline V gene lookup returns CDR1 SSHAT and CDR2 FNYEAQ (reference sequence). This chain's CDR3 is CASSLGTPGDGNTIYF. CDR3 coding DNA: TGTGCCAGCAGCTTAGGAACCCCGGGAGACGGAAACACCATATATTTT. The entire variable domain, with the rest obtained from reference TRBV7-7 and TRBJ1-3, is as follows: GAGVSQSPRYKVTKRGQDVTLRCDPISSHATLYWYQQALGQGPEFLTYFNYEAQPDKSGLPSDRFSAERPEGSISTLTIQRTEQRDSAMYRCASSLGTPGDGNTIYFGEGSWLTVV.

V gene TRBV6-5 combines with J gene TRBJ2-5; a possible D gene is TRBD1 (5 bases). This CDR3 has 16 amino acids. Germline V gene sequence: CDR1 MNHEY, CDR2 SVGAGI. V lost 2 bases and J 2 bases, leaving 15 bases between the germline ends. As DNA, the CDR3 is TGTGCCAGCAGTTACAGCCCTCCAGGGATACAAGAGACCCAGTACTTC. As protein: CASSYSPPGIQETQYF.

This clonotype was seen more than once but under ten times. This chain joins TRBV5-1 and TRBJ1-4, with D possibly TRBD1 on 6 matching bases. V was pared by 5 bases and J by 7 bases, with 18 bases between. CDR3 size: 15 residues. Germline CDR1 reads SGHRS; CDR2 reads YFSETQ. DNA for the CDR3: TGCGCCAGCAGATATACAGGGTTGATGGGTGAAAAACTGTTTTTT. Its translation is CASRYTGLMGEKLFF.

About this clonotype: One junction end disagrees with the germline gene, perhaps due to a read error. This rearrangement joins TRBV29-1 to TRBJ2-1; a possible D gene is TRBD2 (5 bases). This CDR3 is built from 14 residues. Germline V gene lookup returns CDR1 SQVTM and CDR2 ANQGSEA. The chain's CDR3 is CSVEPPDSFNEQFF. Written as DNA, the CDR3 is TGCAGCGTTGAGCCCCCGGACTCCTTCAATGAGCAGTTCTTC.

This chain uses TRBV6-4 with TRBJ1-1; D unclear. The CDR3 extends over 14 amino acids. Germline CDR1 and CDR2: MRHNA and SNTAGT. Trimming shortened V by 7 bases and J by 7 bases, and 19 bases separated the two germline ends. CDR3 nucleotides: TGTGCCAGCAATGGAGGACCCGGCGGGAGTGAAGCTTTCTTT. It is translated as CASNGGPGGSEAFF.

The rearrangement links TRBV5-1 to TRBJ2-5, with D unclear. The CDR3 has 12 residues. V lost 4 bases, J lost 2 bases, and 6 bases lay in between. Germline-derived CDR1 and CDR2 are SGHRS and YFSETQ. The CDR3 is CASSTAQETQYF. Written as DNA, the CDR3 is TGCGCCAGCAGCACGGCACAAGAGACCCAGTACTTC.

Only a few counts were recorded for this clonotype. This chain connects TRBV28 to TRBJ2-1, with a tentative D call TRBD1 (7 bases). Deletions cut 9 bases from V and 9 bases from J, with 9 bases between. CDR1 is MDHEN and CDR2 is SYDVKM in the germline V gene. This CDR3 has 10 amino acids. The CDR3 DNA reads as TGTGCCAGTCAGGGGGGTGAGCAGTTCTTC. It translates to CASQGGEQFF.